These 20 T cell receptor beta chains share one sample of origin, sequenced in a study of shared clonotypes between healthy human individuals. TCRdb keeps only in-frame clones here, not all; method: immunoSEQ multiplex PCR. The sample shows over a million clones, around 98% of them seen only once. Sequencing was performed on naive CD4+ T cells sorted from blood. Described subset: CD45RA+ positively selected. Receptor source: a man aged 25 to 45 in good health.

The CDR3 spells CASGNGRAYEQYF. The CDR3 DNA follows: TGTGCCAGCGGCAACGGGAGAGCCTACGAGCAGTACTTC. This chain connects TRBV6-5 to TRBJ2-7; maybe TRBD2 (6 bases). This CDR3 region has 13 residues. Looked up from germline, CDR1 is MNHEY and CDR2 is SVGAGI. With 8 bases removed from V and 2 bases from J, the gap between germline ends came to 13 bases.

This sequence joins TRBV7-2 and TRBJ2-7; perhaps TRBD1 as D (5 bases). The CDR3 totals 14 residues. In germline, CDR1 is SGHTA, CDR2 FQGNSA. Trimming took off 4 bases at V and 4 bases at J, with 14 bases between the two ends. CDR3 protein: CASSSGKNWYEQYF. The CDR3 DNA sequence: TGTGCCAGCAGCTCAGGGAAAAACTGGTACGAGCAGTACTTC.

With respect to this clone: Different DNA sequences within this sample yield the same CDR3. CDR3 loop: CASSPLAAGYNEQFF. The DNA of the CDR3 is TGTGCCAGCTCACCCTTGGCCGCCGGGTACAATGAGCAGTTCTTC. V gene TRBV18 combines with J gene TRBJ2-1; no firm D call. CDR1 and CDR2 from the germline V gene are KGHSH and LQKENI. The germline V and J ends were trimmed by 3 bases and 4 bases, with 13 bases remaining between them. The CDR3 is made up of 15 amino acids.

The CDR3 DNA reads TGTGCCAGCAGTTACGAGACAGGGAGGAACACTGAAGCTTTCTTT. Amino acids: CASSYETGRNTEAFF. The chain combines TRBV6-5 with TRBJ1-1; 7 bases agree with TRBD1. Per germline, CDR1 MNHEY and CDR2 SVGAGI. This CDR3 spans 15 amino acids. Trimming cost V 2 bases and J 1 base; bases outside gene matches: 4.

The chain has TRBV6-1 and TRBJ1-5, with 9 nucleotides matching TRBD1. The CDR3 runs 15 residues. V was pared by 6 bases and J by 5 bases, with 8 bases of the junction left unmatched. CDR1 and CDR2 from the germline V gene are MNHNS and SASEGT. CDR3 region: CASRYGTGLHQPQHF. CDR3 bases: TGTGCCAGCAGATATGGGACAGGGCTGCATCAGCCCCAGCATTTT.

Worth noting for this clone: Other nucleotide sequences from this sample produce the same CDR3. The chain is built from TRBV18 and TRBJ1-2, with D perhaps matching TRBD1 (5 bases). CDR3 length equals 13 residues. The V and J ends lost 1 base and 2 bases respectively, with 5 bases between them. CDR1 is KGHSH and CDR2 is LQKENI in the germline V gene. The CDR3 loop is CASSPQGNYGYTF. CDR3 in DNA: TGTGCCAGCTCACCACAGGGGAACTATGGCTACACCTTC.

This chain connects TRBV19 to TRBJ2-7; TRBD1 is a possible D gene (5 bases). CDR1 and CDR2 from the germline V gene are LNHDA and SQIVND (reference sequence). V lost 7 bases and J 0 bases, leaving 10 bases between the germline ends. This CDR3 is 13 amino acids long. CDR3 loop: CASTGSNSYEQYF. In DNA form, the CDR3 reads TGTGCCAGTACAGGGTCGAACTCCTACGAGCAGTACTTC.

The rearrangement joins TRBV27 to TRBJ2-6; D unclear. Germline CDR1 reads MNHEY; CDR2 reads SMNVEV (reference sequence). With 5 bases removed from V and 2 bases from J, the gap between germline ends came to 4 bases. The length of the CDR3 is 13 residues. The DNA of the CDR3 is TGTGCCAGCAGTCATCCTGGGGCCAACGTCCTGACTTTC. This encodes CASSHPGANVLTF.

J is TRBJ1-1 and V is TRBV2; D is perhaps TRBD1 (5 bases). In germline, CDR1 is SNHLY, CDR2 FYNNEI. The length of the CDR3 is 13 residues. V gave up 5 bases and J gave up 1 base, with 8 bases separating them. CDR3 protein: CASSLGPNTEAFF. In DNA, the CDR3 is TGTGCCAGCAGTCTGGGACCGAACACTGAAGCTTTCTTT.

This chain connects TRBV4-1 to TRBJ2-1; TRBD1 matches at 10 bases. The V gene end was trimmed by 4 bases and the J gene end by 5 bases; junction bases not matched to a gene: 5. CDR1 is MGHRA, CDR2 YSYEKL, per germline. The CDR3 loop spans 15 amino acids. In DNA, the CDR3 is TGCGCCAGCAGCCCGGGACAGGGGCACGACAATGAGCAGTTCTTC. Protein sequence: CASSPGQGHDNEQFF.

The chain carries TRBV28 and TRBJ1-2; 7 nucleotides match TRBD1. CDR1 and CDR2 (germline): MDHEN, SYDVKM. This CDR3 contains 14 residues. The ends lost 10 bases at V and 5 bases at J; junction bases unmatched: 13. CDR3 sequence: CATTGFTGAYGYTF. The CDR3 DNA reads as TGTGCCACCACAGGTTTTACAGGGGCATATGGCTACACCTTC.

This clone occurred once. This chain uses TRBV4-3 with TRBJ2-7, with 9 nucleotides matching TRBD2. This CDR3 comprises 15 residues. V lost 4 bases and J lost 2; bases outside the gene matches: 6. Germline lookup yields CDR1 LGHNA and CDR2 YSLEER. The CDR3 loop reads CASSLLAGVPYEQYF. The DNA for the CDR3 is TGCGCCAGCAGCCTATTAGCGGGAGTCCCCTACGAGCAGTACTTC.

The chain recombines TRBV2 with TRBJ1-5, with D possibly TRBD1 on 6 matching bases. V gave up 3 bases and J gave up 2 bases, with 17 bases separating them. The germline V gene encodes CDR1 SNHLY and CDR2 FYNNEI. The CDR3 spans 17 residues. CDR3 DNA: TGTGCCAGCAGTGAGGGAGGACAGCTGGGCGGCAATCAGCCCCAGCATTTT. Its protein is CASSEGGQLGGNQPQHF.

The chain joins TRBV28 to TRBJ1-1; TRBD1 is a possible D gene (6 bases). The V and J ends lost 1 base and 3 bases respectively, with 12 bases between them. This CDR3 spans 15 amino acids. Germline V gene sequence: CDR1 MDHEN, CDR2 SYDVKM. The CDR3 sequence: CASSLYRTVYTEAFF. As DNA, the CDR3 is TGTGCCAGCAGTTTATACAGGACAGTATACACTGAAGCTTTCTTT. Full variable domain (rest looked up from reference TRBV28 and TRBJ1-1): DVKVTQSSRYLVKRTGEKVFLECVQDMDHENMFWYRQDPGLGLRLIYFSYDVKMKEKGDIPEGYSVSREKKERFSLILESASTNQTSMYLCASSLYRTVYTEAFFGQGTRLTVV.

The chain recombines TRBV6-5 with TRBJ2-3; possibly TRBD2 for D (6 bases). CDR1 and CDR2 (germline): MNHEY, SVGAGI. The CDR3 is 15 amino acids. Trimming removed 2 bases at V and 2 bases at J, with 11 bases between. The CDR3 sequence is CASSYAGLVTDTQYF. The CDR3 nucleotides read TGTGCCAGCAGTTACGCGGGACTCGTCACAGATACGCAGTATTTT.

The gene calls are TRBV11-3 and TRBJ2-3, with D unresolved. Germline-derived CDR1 and CDR2 are SGHNT and YENEEA. V gave up 7 bases and J gave up 3 bases, with 17 bases separating them. The CDR3 covers 15 residues. CDR3 DNA sequence: TGTGCCAGCACCAATCAAGGGCTTTTGACAGATACGCAGTATTTT. It is translated as CASTNQGLLTDTQYF.

The chain recombines TRBV7-9 with TRBJ1-5, with D perhaps matching TRBD1 (6 bases). V was pared by 4 bases and J by 2 bases, with 12 bases between. Germline V gives CDR1 SEHNR, CDR2 FQNEAQ (reference sequence). This CDR3 is 15 amino acids long. The CDR3 coding sequence is TGTGCCAGCAGCTGGGGGGCGGGAGGCAATCAGCCCCAGCATTTT. Its protein product is CASSWGAGGNQPQHF.

The rearrangement links TRBV2 to TRBJ1-3; maybe TRBD1 (6 bases). V was pared by 5 bases and J by 2 bases, with 10 bases between. Germline V CDR1 and CDR2: SNHLY, FYNNEI. This CDR3 contains 14 residues. For the CDR3, the DNA is TGTGCCAGCAGTCGACAGGTTGCTGGAAACACCATATATTTT. This encodes CASSRQVAGNTIYF.

This sequence joins TRBV27 and TRBJ1-4; the D is unclear. The germline V and J ends were trimmed by 3 bases and 10 bases, with 9 bases remaining between them. Germline V lookup: CDR1 MNHEY, CDR2 SMNVEV (reference sequence). This CDR3 contains 12 residues. CDR3 residues: CASSFPGGKLFF. Here the CDR3 DNA reads TGTGCCAGCAGTTTCCCGGGTGGAAAACTGTTTTTT.

This rearrangement joins TRBV28 to TRBJ1-4; a weak D match, TRBD1 (5 bases). The CDR3 has 15 residues. From germline, CDR1 is MDHEN and CDR2 SYDVKM. Trimming left V 6 bases short and J 7 bases short, with 18 bases between. CDR3 amino acids: CASSSGGTAGEKLFF. DNA for the CDR3: TGTGCCAGCAGCTCGGGCGGGACTGCTGGTGAAAAACTGTTTTTT.